Following are 26 T cell receptor beta chains from one sample sequenced in a study of molecular identifiers for immune sequencing clone quantification (dated by TCRdb to the late 2010s). Receptor libraries were prepared by PCR. Reads for this sample came from an Illumina HiSeq 4000. TCRdb ran its own pipeline on the public reads, namely fastp trimming at Q25 and MiXCR clone calling, and kept in-frame beta chains. Merged by CDR3 protein, the rows form single entries marked with the most common genes and DNA. This sample comprises 250,000 to 350,000 distinct CDR3 sequences, over 20% of them detected only once. The ten largest clones add up to approximately 0.84% of the sample. What was sequenced was naive CD8+ T cells from blood, with Jurkat cell RNA spiked in. Read against the paper, the sample's cell subset or site label means: FACS-sorted CD8+CD4-CCR7+CD45RA+ naive T cells. Receptor source: a human donor in good health. Some libraries in this study had Jurkat cell RNA spiked in.

The V gene is TRBV13, the J gene TRBJ2-3; perhaps D is TRBD1 or TRBD2 (5 bases each). Deletions cut 11 bases from V and 4 bases from J, with 19 bases between. Per germline, CDR1 PRHDT and CDR2 FYEKMQ (reference sequence). The CDR3 length is 14 residues. CDR3 amino acids: CAGTIGVASDTQYF. The DNA of the CDR3 is TGTGCCGGCACCATAGGGGTAGCGTCAGATACGCAGTATTTT.

This clonotype has at least ten counts. This chain links TRBV28 with TRBJ2-7; D may correspond to TRBD1 or TRBD2 (5 bases each). V lost 3 bases and J 0 bases, leaving 9 bases between the germline ends. CDR1 and CDR2 (germline): MDHEN, SYDVKM. The CDR3 is 14 residues long. DNA of the CDR3: TGTGCCAGCAGTTTCCGGGACGCCTCCTACGAGCAGTACTTC. It yields the protein CASSFRDASYEQYF.

Ten or more counts support this clonotype. This chain joins TRBV29-1 and TRBJ2-2; the D is unclear. CDR1 and CDR2 from the germline V gene are SQVTM and ANQGSEA. This CDR3 has 13 amino acids. V was pared by 4 bases and J by 7 bases, with 13 bases between. The CDR3 nucleotides are TGCAGCGTTGGTTACACTCTAGGCGGGGAGCTGTTTTTT. This encodes CSVGYTLGGELFF.

This clonotype appeared many times. The V call is TRBV20-1, the J call TRBJ2-5, with 9 bases aligning to TRBD1. This CDR3 contains 16 residues. V lost 0 bases, J lost 5 bases, and 10 bases stayed unmatched. Germline loops: CDR1 DFQATT, CDR2 SNEGSKA (reference sequence). DNA for the CDR3: TGCAGTGCTAGAGATATCCGGGACAGGGTACGGGAGACCCAGTACTTC. The encoded protein is CSARDIRDRVRETQYF.

This clonotype was found a few times. This chain joins TRBV4-2 and TRBJ1-4; D uncertain. The CDR3 is 18 amino acids. Trimming took off 0 bases at V and 0 bases at J, with 14 bases between the two ends. Germline CDR1 reads LGHNA; CDR2 reads YNFKEQ. The DNA of the CDR3 is TGTGCCAGCAGCCAAGATTTCGGTCACTATACAACTAATGAAAAACTGTTTTTT. Encoded protein: CASSQDFGHYTTNEKLFF.

Note on this clonotype: A read error may be the cause here, since a much bigger clone is one base away. The V gene is TRBV12-3 or TRBV12-4, the J gene TRBJ2-3; 12 bases agree with TRBD2. Unmatched junction bases numbered 3, after V lost 6 bases and J lost 2 bases. The CDR3 loop spans 15 amino acids. The CDR3 sequence is CASSGLAGYTDTQYF. The CDR3 DNA reads TGTGCCAGCAGCGGACTAGCGGGATACACAGATACGCAGTATTTT.

This clonotype occurred a few times. This may stem from a read error, because a much larger clone lies one nucleotide away. The CDR3 does not close with the conserved phenylalanine or tryptophan, likely indicating a read error. The DNA is left out, because the CDR3 cannot be placed on it with certainty; the CDR3 is given as TCRdb lists it. The chain has TRBV29-1 and TRBJ2-7; the table names TRBD1, a call not compared with the DNA. Including both end residues, the CDR3 is 10 amino acids long. Germline assignment: CDR1 SQVTM and CDR2 ANQGSEA. This chain's CDR3 is CIVGDPWTAH.

About this clonotype itself: A read error may be the cause here, since a much bigger clone is one base away. The chain employs TRBV9 and TRBJ1-1; D unclear. CDR1 SGDLS and CDR2 YYNGEE come from the germline V gene. This CDR3 contains 15 residues. The CDR3 DNA reads as TGTGCCAGCAGCCCATTTCTAATTATGAACACTGAAGCTTACTTT. Translating gives CASSPFLIMNTEAYF.

Many counts were recorded for this clonotype. The chain recombines TRBV9 with TRBJ2-2; the match to TRBD2 covers 10 bases. Unmatched junction bases numbered 10, after V lost 5 bases and J lost 6 bases. The V gene's germline CDR1 is SGDLS and CDR2 YYNGEE. The CDR3 loop spans 16 amino acids. CDR3 DNA: TGTGCCAGCAGAAACGAACTAGCGGGAACAGCCGGGGAGCTGTTTTTT. This gives the protein CASRNELAGTAGELFF. The complete variable domain, with remaining parts taken from reference TRBV9 and TRBJ2-2, reads DSGVTQTPKHLITATGQRVTLRCSPRSGDLSVYWYQQSLDQGLQFLIQYYNGEERAKGNILERFSAQQFPDLHSELNLSSLELGDSALYFCASRNELAGTAGELFFGEGSRLTVL.

In this sample, this clonotype turned up a few times. The chain uses TRBV13 and TRBJ2-7; 7 bases align to TRBD2. Germline assignment: CDR1 PRHDT and CDR2 FYEKMQ (reference sequence). This CDR3 is built from 14 residues. V shed 7 bases, J shed 3 bases, and the junction held 9 bases outside the gene matches. The CDR3 protein is CASTLAGGDYEQYF. CDR3 DNA sequence: TGTGCCAGCACCCTAGCTGGGGGGGACTACGAGCAGTACTTC.

This chain uses TRBV7-9 with TRBJ1-2, with 8 positions matching TRBD1. The CDR3 totals 12 residues. The germline CDR1 and CDR2 sequences are SEHNR and FQNEAQ (reference sequence). V dropped 10 bases and J dropped 9; count of bases not matched to a gene: 10. CDR3 DNA sequence: TGTGCCATCAAAGCCGGGACAGGTAGCTACACCTTC. Its translation is CAIKAGTGSYTF.

A word on this clonotype: A much larger clone lies a single base off, so this may be a read error. This chain joins TRBV6-5 and TRBJ2-7; tentative D call: TRBD2 (5 bases). The germline V and J ends were trimmed by 4 bases and 1 base, with 8 bases remaining between them. Germline V gene sequence: CDR1 MNHEY, CDR2 SVGAGI. The CDR3 runs to 13 residues. DNA of the CDR3: TGTGCCAGCAGTTGCGAGGGATCCTACGAGCAGTACTTC. It translates to CASSCEGSYEQYF.

This chain uses TRBV27 with TRBJ2-1; D possibly corresponds to TRBD2 (6 bases). The V gene lost 2 bases and the J gene lost 6 bases, with 14 bases spanning the gap. CDR1 is MNHEY, CDR2 SMNVEV, per germline (reference sequence). The CDR3 loop spans 15 amino acids. This CDR3 is CASSLKTSGGNEQFF. CDR3 sequence (DNA): TGTGCCAGCAGTTTAAAAACTTCCGGGGGCAATGAGCAGTTCTTC.

As to this clonotype: This may stem from a read error, because a much larger clone lies one nucleotide away. The chain uses TRBV11-3 and TRBJ2-1, with 8 bases matching TRBD2. V lost 5 bases and J lost 8; bases outside the gene matches: 14. From germline, CDR1 is SGHNT and CDR2 YENEEA. The CDR3 has 16 amino acids. CDR3 bases: TGTGCCAGCAGCCCTGGGGATAGCGGGATCATTGATGAGCAGTTCTTC. Its translation is CASSPGDSGIIDEQFF. Complete variable domain (other parts from reference TRBV11-3 and TRBJ2-1): EAGVVQSPRYKIIEKKQPVAFWCNPISGHNTLYWYLQNLGQGPELLIRYENEEAVDDSQLPKDRFSAERLKGVDSTLKIQPAELGDSAVYLCASSPGDSGIIDEQFFGPGTRLTVL.

Remarks on this clonotype: With a much larger clone just one base away, this may be a read error. The J gene is TRBJ2-7, the V gene TRBV3-1, with TRBD2 matching over 7 bases. Germline CDR1 LGHDT, CDR2 YNNKEL (reference sequence). Unmatched junction bases numbered 8, after V lost 1 base and J lost 5 bases. The CDR3 has 15 amino acids. The DNA of the CDR3 is TGTGCCAGCAGCCAAGGTAGATGGGGGGGAAACGAGCAGTACTTC. It specifies CASSQGRWGGNEQYF.

This clonotype was seen ten or more times. The junction departs from germline at one end; a sequencing error may be responsible. The chain couples TRBV9 to TRBJ1-2; unclear D gene. CDR1 is SGDLS and CDR2 is YYNGEE in the germline V gene. The CDR3 is 9 residues long. The CDR3 sequence is CASSVPPPF. The DNA of the CDR3 is TGTGCCAGCAGCGTTCCCCCTCCCTTC. Looking up the rest from reference TRBV9 and TRBJ1-2 gives the full variable domain: DSGVTQTPKHLITATGQRVTLRCSPRSGDLSVYWYQQSLDQGLQFLIQYYNGEERAKGNILERFSAQQFPDLHSELNLSSLELGDSALYFCASSVPPPFGSGTRLTVV.

This clonotype appeared many times. This rearrangement joins TRBV7-2 to TRBJ2-3, with 8 bases lining up with TRBD2. This CDR3 spans 15 amino acids. CDR1 SGHTA and CDR2 FQGNSA come from the germline V gene. The V gene end was trimmed by 3 bases and the J gene end by 1 base; junction bases not matched to a gene: 3. The CDR3 loop is CASSLTSARTDTQYF. DNA of the CDR3: TGTGCCAGCAGCTTGACTAGCGCCCGCACAGATACGCAGTATTTT.

The chain combines TRBV11-2 with TRBJ2-1, with 10 bases aligning to TRBD2. The CDR3 contains 14 residues. With 2 bases clipped from V and 8 bases from J, the junction kept 3 bases outside the gene matches. Germline V CDR1 and CDR2: SGHAT, FQNNGV. In DNA, the CDR3 is TGTGCCAGCAGCTTATCAGCGGGGGGGCATGAGCAGTTCTTC. It is translated as CASSLSAGGHEQFF.

This clonotype has ten or more counts. The CDR3: CASSLSTGTEAFF. The CDR3 nucleotides are TGTGCCAGCAGTTTATCAACGGGGACTGAAGCTTTCTTT. The chain is built from TRBV27 and TRBJ1-1; no firm D call. V gave up 0 bases and J gave up 5 bases, with 7 bases separating them. CDR3 size: 13 residues. CDR1 is MNHEY and CDR2 is SMNVEV in the germline V gene (reference sequence).

About this clonotype itself: Being one base from a much bigger clone, this may be a read error. The rearrangement links TRBV9 to TRBJ2-5, with D maybe TRBD2 (6 bases). CDR3 length: 16 amino acids. The germline gives CDR1 SGDLS, CDR2 YYNGEE. The CDR3 region has the DNA TGTGCCGGCAGCGCCCGACGACTAGGGGCCGGAGAGACCCAGTACTTC. Translating gives CAGSARRLGAGETQYF.

Remarks on this clonotype: This may arise from a read error, as a much more abundant clone is one base away. The gene calls are TRBV6-2 or TRBV6-3 and TRBJ2-7; D may correspond to TRBD1 or TRBD2 (5 bases each). Trimming cost V 2 bases and J 3 bases, with 8 bases left between them. From germline, CDR1 is MNHEY and CDR2 SVGEGT. The CDR3 contains 13 residues. The CDR3 DNA reads TGTGCCAGCAGTTACGGGGGTTTCTACGAGCAGTACTTC. This translates into CASSYGGFYEQYF.

Comment on this clonotype: A much bigger clone sits one base away, suggesting this may be a read error. CDR3 sequence (DNA): TGTGCCAGCAGTTTTGCCGGGAACTCCGGGCAGTACTTC. The encoded protein is CASSFAGNSGQYF. The chain combines TRBV27 with TRBJ2-7; maybe TRBD2 (5 bases). Trimming pared 3 bases from V and 9 bases from J, leaving 15 bases between. This CDR3 comprises 13 residues. CDR1 and CDR2 (germline): MNHEY, SMNVEV (reference sequence).

Ten or more counts support this clonotype. This chain uses TRBV7-2 with TRBJ2-3; D remains unclear. The CDR3 spans 13 residues. CDR1 is SGHTA and CDR2 is FQGNSA in the germline V gene. Trimming cost V 1 base and J 12 bases, with 14 bases left between them. The CDR3 bases are TGTGCCAGCAGCTTAGTTGGCCCGGGTGAACAGTATTTT. Amino acids: CASSLVGPGEQYF.

The J gene is TRBJ2-5, the V gene TRBV10-3; a weak D match, TRBD2 (5 bases). Germline-derived CDR1 and CDR2 are ENHRY and SYGVKD. V was clipped by 3 bases and J by 3 bases, with 11 bases between them. This CDR3 region has 14 residues. The CDR3 DNA follows: TGTGCCATCAGTGACACCGGGGTCAAAGAGACCCAGTACTTC. Its translation is CAISDTGVKETQYF.

This clonotype was detected ten times or more. The rearrangement links TRBV6-2 or TRBV6-3 to TRBJ2-7; D uncertain. Between the trimmed V and J ends, which lost 2 bases and 3 bases, there was a span of 8 bases. CDR1 MNHEY and CDR2 SVGEGT come from the germline V gene. The CDR3 extends over 13 amino acids. In nucleotides, the CDR3 is TGTGCCAGCAGTTACCCGGATCACTACGAGCAGTACTTC. Translating it yields CASSYPDHYEQYF.

To note about this clonotype: A much larger clone differs from this one at a single base, so this may be a read error. This rearrangement joins TRBV2 to TRBJ2-7; a possible D gene is TRBD1 (5 bases). The CDR3 is made up of 13 amino acids. In germline, CDR1 is SNHLY, CDR2 FYNNEI. The chain's CDR3 is CASRGGASYERYF. The DNA for the CDR3 is TGTGCCAGCAGAGGTGGGGCGTCCTACGAGCGGTACTTC. Supplemented by reference TRBV2 and TRBJ2-7, the full variable domain reads EPEVTQTPSHQVTQMGQEVILRCVPISNHLYFYWYRQILGQKVEFLVSFYNNEISEKSEIFDDQFSVERPDGSNFTLKIRSTKLEDSAMYFCASRGGASYERYFGPGTRLTVT.